This is a list of T cell receptor beta chains from one sample in a study of blood T cell repertoires in COVID-19. Sequencing used immunoSEQ multiplex PCR; TCRdb keeps in-frame clones, though not all of them. The sample lists roughly 200,000 clones, around 83% occurring once. The sequencing sample was made of peripheral blood. The receptors come from a woman older than 75 with COVID-19, enrolled during active disease. CDR3s include the opening cysteine and the closing phenylalanine or tryptophan. The D gene is left open where the match is weak. Expanded clones are given a class, and other clones once, few, many or no size at all.

j_call clone_size d_call v_call cdr3_nt cdr3_aa
TRBJ2-7 NA TRBD2 TRBV5-1 TGCGCCAGCAGCGGGTCCCTTTTGGGGACTAGCGGGAGGGCAGGTTACGAGCAGTACTTC CASSGSLLGTSGRAGYEQYF
TRBJ1-1 NA TRBD1 TRBV5-1 TGCGCCAGCAGCTTACGACAGGGTGGACCGATGAACACTGAAGCTTTCTTT CASSLRQGGPMNTEAFF
TRBJ2-2 NA TRBD2 TRBV24-1 TGTGCCACCAGTGATGCGAGGCGGGGGGGGAACACCGGGGAGCTGTTTTTT CATSDARRGGNTGELFF
TRBJ2-3 NA TRBD2 TRBV29-1 TGCAGCGTTGAAGATCCGTGGCAGCGGGGGCGCACAGATACGCAGTATTTT CSVEDPWQRGRTDTQYF
TRBJ2-7 many TRBD2 TRBV7-9 TGTGCCAGCAGCCCATCGACAGCGGGACCGTCCTACGAGCAGTACTTC CASSPSTAGPSYEQYF
TRBJ1-1 NA NA TRBV19 TGTGCCAGTAGGATTCGACAGGCGAACACTGAAGCTTTCTTT CASRIRQANTEAFF
TRBJ2-3 NA NA TRBV5-1 TGCGCCAGCAGAACGGTCTCTAGCACAGATACGCAGTATTTT CASRTVSSTDTQYF
TRBJ2-3 NA TRBD2 TRBV3-1/TRBV3-2 TGTGCCAGCAGTGATAGCGGGAGGAGCGCAGATACGCAGTATTTT CASSDSGRSADTQYF
TRBJ1-4 NA NA TRBV11-3 TGTGCCAGCAGCTTAATTGAGGGATTCGGACTTAATGAAAAACTGTTTTTT CASSLIEGFGLNEKLFF
TRBJ2-3 NA NA TRBV5-8 TGTGCCAGCAGCTTGGGGTTAGCGGCCAGTGCTAGCACAGATACGCAGTATTTT CASSLGLAASASTDTQYF
TRBJ2-5 NA NA TRBV24-1 TGTGCCACCAGTGACCCGGGGAGCCAAGAGACCCAGTACTTC CATSDPGSQETQYF
TRBJ2-5 NA TRBD2 TRBV7-6 TGTGCCAGCAGCTTTGGGACTAGCGGGGGGGCACGGGAGACCCAGTACTTC CASSFGTSGGARETQYF
TRBJ2-2 NA NA TRBV6-5 TGTGCCAGCCAAACGGGTCGGGCCGGGGAGCTGTTTTTT CASQTGRAGELFF
TRBJ1-1 NA NA TRBV7-9 TGTGCCAGCAGCCCCTCCAGGGCGAACACTGAAGCTTTCTTT CASSPSRANTEAFF
TRBJ1-4 NA NA TRBV18 TGTGCCAGCTCCCCCCTCCCAGGGGATGAAAAACTGTTTTTT CASSPLPGDEKLFF
TRBJ1-2 NA NA TRBV30 TGTGCCTGGAGTGACAGGAAGAACTATGGCTACACCTTC CAWSDRKNYGYTF
TRBJ2-5 NA TRBD2 TRBV7-7 TGTGCTAGCAGCTCCAGACGACTAGCGGGGGAGCAAGAGACCCAGTACTTC CASSSRRLAGEQETQYF
TRBJ2-2 many TRBD1 TRBV5-8 TGTGCCAGCAGCTTGAAGATTAGTGTTACAGGGGGCACCGGGGAGCTGTTTTTT CASSLKISVTGGTGELFF
TRBJ1-2 few TRBD1 TRBV5-1 TGCGCCAGCAGCTTCACAGGGGATAACTATGGCTACACCTTC CASSFTGDNYGYTF
TRBJ2-2 NA NA TRBV6-5 TGTGCCAGCAGCCGCATAGCCCCCGGGGAGCTGTTTTTT CASSRIAPGELFF
TRBJ2-2 NA TRBD2 TRBV5-4 TGTGCCAGCACCCCGGGCCTAGCGGGAGAGGGGGAGCTGTTTTTT CASTPGLAGEGELFF
TRBJ1-2 NA NA TRBV2 TGTGCCAGCAGTCCGCGAGGGAACGGCGGCTACACCTTC CASSPRGNGGYTF
TRBJ2-2 NA NA TRBV28 TGTGCCAGCAGTGCGCCTCGGGGAGGAGCCGGGGAGCTGTTTTTT CASSAPRGGAGELFF
TRBJ2-1 NA TRBD2 TRBV4-3 TGCGCCAGCAGCATCGGACTAGCGGGAGGGAATGAGCAGTTCTTC CASSIGLAGGNEQFF
TRBJ2-4 NA TRBD2 TRBV5-6 TGTGCCAGCAGCCCCCGACTAGCGGGAGGTAAAAACATTCAGTACTTC CASSPRLAGGKNIQYF
TRBJ2-4 NA NA TRBV6-2/TRBV6-3 TGTGCCAGCAGACCTCGGTTAGCCAAAAACATTCAGTACTTC CASRPRLAKNIQYF
TRBJ2-5 NA TRBD1 TRBV4-3 TGCGCCAGCAGCCTCGGACAGGGGTTAAAACAAGAGACCCAGTACTTC CASSLGQGLKQETQYF
TRBJ2-7 NA TRBD2 TRBV6-6 TGTGCCAGCAGTTTAGCGGGAGGTACCTACGAGCAGTACTTC CASSLAGGTYEQYF
TRBJ2-2 NA NA TRBV5-1 TGCGCCAGCAGCCGGTCGGGGAGCCCTAACACCGGGGAGCTGTTTTTT CASSRSGSPNTGELFF
TRBJ2-3 NA NA TRBV6-5 TGTGCCAGCAGTTACCCGACGGGCGGGTACTATACGCAGTATTTT CASSYPTGGYYTQYF
TRBJ1-3 NA NA TRBV4-3 TGCGCCAGCAGCCAAGAGCAGGGCGCCAGAAACACCATATATTTT CASSQEQGARNTIYF
TRBJ1-2 once NA TRBV6-1 TGTGCCAGCAGTGATTCTTTTAACTATGGCTACACCTTC CASSDSFNYGYTF